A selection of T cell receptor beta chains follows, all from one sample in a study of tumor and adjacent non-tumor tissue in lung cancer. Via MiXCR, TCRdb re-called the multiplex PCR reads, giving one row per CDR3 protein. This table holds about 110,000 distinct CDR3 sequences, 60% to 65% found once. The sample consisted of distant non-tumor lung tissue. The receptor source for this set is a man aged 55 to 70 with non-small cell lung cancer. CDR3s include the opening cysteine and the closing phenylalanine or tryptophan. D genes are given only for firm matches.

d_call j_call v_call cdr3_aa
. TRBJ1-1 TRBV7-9 CTSSWDGNTEAFF
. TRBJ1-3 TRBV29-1 CSVESGDTIYF
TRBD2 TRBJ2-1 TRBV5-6 CASSLEGGRRDNEQFF
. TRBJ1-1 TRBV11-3 CASSLDHPGEPLF
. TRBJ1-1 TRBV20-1 CSARDPGVNTEAIF
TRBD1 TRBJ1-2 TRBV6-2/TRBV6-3 CTTSSTGRGRGYTF
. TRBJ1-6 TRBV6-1 CASSKTLGPANNSPLHF
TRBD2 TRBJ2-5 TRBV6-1 CAASAAGGQETQYF
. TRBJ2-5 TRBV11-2 CASSIRELKETQYF
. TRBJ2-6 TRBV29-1 CSVYQATGANVPTF
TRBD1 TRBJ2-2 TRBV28 CASRSPDRGQVGELFF
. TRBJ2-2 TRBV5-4 CASSTGTGHTGELFF
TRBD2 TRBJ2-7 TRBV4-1 CASSQSPGLEVYEQYF
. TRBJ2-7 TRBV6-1 CASSVDTNYEQYF
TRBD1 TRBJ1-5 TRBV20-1 CNASTQGAWSQPQHF
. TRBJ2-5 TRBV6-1 CASTPNRETQYF
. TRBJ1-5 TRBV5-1 CASSLDRGGQPQHF
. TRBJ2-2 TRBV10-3 CAIGNSPDLNTGELFF